The rows below give T cell receptor beta chains drawn from one sample of a study of identical twins. Each CDR3 protein gets one entry after TCRdb re-called the 5' RACE reads with MiXCR. The sample includes some 500,000 distinct CDR3 sequences, approximately 22% seen only once; the top ten take roughly 0.9%. This same sample was also part of a study on T cells expressing NK-cell markers.

The sample comprised CD4+ T cells sorted from blood. Every receptor here comes from a woman aged 18-30 years in good health. CDR3s include the opening cysteine and the closing phenylalanine or tryptophan. D genes are given only for firm matches. Clone sizes are given selectively: once, few, many, or a class where the clone is expanded.

TRBJ2-1 | TRBV5-1 | NA | TRBD2 | TGCGCCAGCAGCTTGGCCAAGCCCTCACGGGGGGATGAGCAGTTCTTC | CASSLAKPSRGDEQFF
TRBJ1-6 | TRBV13 | NA | NA | TGTGCCAGCAGCTCCGCCGTCTATAATTCACCCCTCCACTTT | CASSSAVYNSPLHF
TRBJ2-7 | TRBV7-2 | few | TRBD2 | TGTGCCAGCAGCTTAGCTAAAGCGGGGACTAGCGGGGGGGCGGTTGAGCAGTACTTC | CASSLAKAGTSGGAVEQYF
TRBJ1-4 | TRBV12-3/TRBV12-4 | NA | NA | TGTGCCAGCAGTTTAAACGGAAATGAAAAACTGTTTTTT | CASSLNGNEKLFF
TRBJ1-1 | TRBV6-1 | few | TRBD1 | TGTGCCAGCTTAAGGGGGCTTACGAACACTGAAGCTTTCTTT | CASLRGLTNTEAFF
TRBJ2-3 | TRBV9 | few | NA | TGTGCCAGCAGCCCACATTATGCAGCCACAGATACGCAGTATTTT | CASSPHYAATDTQYF
TRBJ2-7 | TRBV5-5 | NA | NA | TGTGCCAGCACGACACAGGGATCCACCTACGAGCAGTACTTC | CASTTQGSTYEQYF
TRBJ1-4 | TRBV6-1 | NA | NA | TGTGCCAGCAGTGCGAGGGCCGCTAATGAAAAACTGTTTTTT | CASSARAANEKLFF
TRBJ2-1 | TRBV5-1 | NA | NA | TGCGCCAGCAGCCCCAGCTCGGGCAGCAATGAGCAGTTCTTC | CASSPSSGSNEQFF
TRBJ2-1 | TRBV7-8 | few | NA | TGTGCCAGCAGCCAGCCCCCACTTCGGCGGGGCTTATACAATGAGCAGTTCTTC | CASSQPPLRRGLYNEQFF
TRBJ2-3 | TRBV6-5 | NA | NA | TGTGCCAGCAGTTACCCTTTGGGCAGCATTCGGGGGTTCACAGATACGCAGTATTTT | CASSYPLGSIRGFTDTQYF
TRBJ2-3 | TRBV12-3/TRBV12-4 | NA | TRBD2 | TGTGCCAGCAGTGGGAATAAAGGCGGGGGGGCCACAGATACGCAGTATTTT | CASSGNKGGGATDTQYF
TRBJ1-4 | TRBV20-1 | few | NA | TGCAGTGCTAGAGATACGGGGGGAAGGGAAAAACTGTTTTTT | CSARDTGGREKLFF
TRBJ2-3 | TRBV2 | few | NA | TGTGCCAGCAGTGACTGGGGGGATACGCAGTATTTT | CASSDWGDTQYF
TRBJ1-1 | TRBV4-2 | NA | TRBD1 | TGTGCCAGCAGCCCAATAACAGGGGGCGTAAGAAACACTGAAGCTTTCTTT | CASSPITGGVRNTEAFF
TRBJ2-1 | TRBV29-1 | many | TRBD1 | TGCAGCGTTATGACCCCGGGACAGGGGTCCTACAATGAGCAGTTCTTC | CSVMTPGQGSYNEQFF
TRBJ2-3 | TRBV27 | NA | TRBD1 | TGTGCCACCCCCTCTAGGGACAGGGGAGGAGATACGCAGTATTTT | CATPSRDRGGDTQYF
TRBJ2-2 | TRBV20-1 | few | NA | TGCAGTGCTAGAGATGTGGGGGGAGCCGGGGAGCTGTTTTTT | CSARDVGGAGELFF
TRBJ2-3 | TRBV4-2 | few | NA | TGTGCCAGCAGCCAAGATCCCCTTAAGCAGTATTTT | CASSQDPLKQYF
TRBJ2-3 | TRBV10-3 | few | TRBD1 | TGTGCCATCAGAGGGACAGGGGTCCGCACAGATACGCAGTATTTT | CAIRGTGVRTDTQYF
TRBJ2-7 | TRBV20-1 | NA | NA | TGCAGTGCAGGGGTCGGTGAGCAGTACTTC | CSAGVGEQYF
TRBJ2-7 | TRBV2 | NA | NA | TGTGCCACCAAATGGGAGTCCCTGGGTGCGGGACCCAACTACGAGCAGTACTTC | CATKWESLGAGPNYEQYF
TRBJ2-3 | TRBV11-2 | NA | NA | TGTGCCAGCAGCTTCCGCGGGGGCGTCGGCACAGATACGCAGTATTTT | CASSFRGGVGTDTQYF
TRBJ2-7 | TRBV20-1 | NA | NA | TGCAGTGCTAGAGTCAGTGGAAAATCCTACGAGCAGTACTTC | CSARVSGKSYEQYF
TRBJ2-1 | TRBV12-3/TRBV12-4 | NA | NA | TGTGCCAGCCGAAAGGGGCAGGGCAGGAATGAGCAGTTCTTC | CASRKGQGRNEQFF
TRBJ1-1 | TRBV6-2/TRBV6-3 | few | NA | TGTGCCAGCAGTCTCAGGGAGACAAAAGCTTTCTTT | CASSLRETKAFF
TRBJ2-5 | TRBV15 | NA | TRBD2 | TGTGCCCTTCGACGGGACTACCACCAAGAGACCCAGTACTTC | CALRRDYHQETQYF
TRBJ2-3 | TRBV29-1 | NA | NA | TGCAGCGTGGGGACGGTTCCCACGCAGTATTTT | CSVGTVPTQYF
TRBJ1-1 | TRBV20-1 | few | NA | TGCAGTGCGACAGGAATGAACACTGAAGCTTTCTTT | CSATGMNTEAFF
TRBJ1-5 | TRBV5-5 | NA | NA | TGTGCCAGCAGCTTGGAATCGTTAAGCAATCAGCCCCAGCATTTT | CASSLESLSNQPQHF
TRBJ1-6 | TRBV12-3/TRBV12-4 | few | NA | TGTGCCAGCAGTTCGGGGGATTGGAATTCACCCCTCCACTTT | CASSSGDWNSPLHF
TRBJ1-1 | TRBV20-1 | NA | NA | TGCAGTGCTAGCAGGGGATCGAACACTGAAGCTTTCTTT | CSASRGSNTEAFF
TRBJ2-5 | TRBV29-1 | NA | NA | TGCAGCGTTTATGCGGCCTCGAGGGGAGAGACCCAGTACTTC | CSVYAASRGETQYF
TRBJ2-3 | TRBV12-3/TRBV12-4 | NA | NA | TGTGCCAGCAGCCCCTATCCAGCGGGCCCATGGACAGATACGCAGTATTTT | CASSPYPAGPWTDTQYF
TRBJ2-7 | TRBV7-8 | NA | NA | TGTGCCAGCAGCTTTCCGGGTAAAACCTACGAGCAGTACTTC | CASSFPGKTYEQYF
TRBJ2-1 | TRBV20-1 | NA | NA | TGCAGTGCTATAGGGACTGTATACAATGAGCAGTTCTTC | CSAIGTVYNEQFF